This TCR beta chain was retrieved from a study of cytomegalovirus exposure and HLA in healthy donors. Germline V gene sequence: CDR1 SGDLS, CDR2 YYNGEE. V shed 4 bases and J 0 bases; nucleotides not matched to a gene: 5. This CDR3 is 15 amino acids long. Primers: 60 Vbeta forward and 13 Jbeta reverse. TCRdb's copy holds only in-frame clones and misses some; the assay was immunoSEQ multiplex PCR. Here the sample spans about 160,000 clones, over 60% being singletons. The source is a female donor in good health and CMV-seronegative. Sequencing was done on a sample of PBMCs. The V call is TRBV9, the J call TRBJ2-7; 9 bases align to TRBD1. The DNA of the CDR3 is TGTGCCAGCAGCCCGGGACAGGGAAGCTCCTACGAGCAGTACTTC. It specifies CASSPGQGSSYEQYF. Looking up the rest from reference TRBV9 and TRBJ2-7 gives the full variable domain: DSGVTQTPKHLITATGQRVTLRCSPRSGDLSVYWYQQSLDQGLQFLIQYYNGEERAKGNILERFSAQQFPDLHSELNLSSLELGDSALYFCASSPGQGSSYEQYFGPGTRLTVT.